This T cell receptor beta chain was captured in a study of spatial heterogeneity in lung cancer. As for the study in general: Unique TCR and UMI combinations averaged more than ten appearances each in raw reads.

The time point is: sample taken at primary tumor resection. TCRs were sequenced from unsorted whole RNA of tumor, nontumor lung or PBMC. The presence of a unique molecular identifier marked each TCR cDNA molecule. Each CDR3 protein is one row after TCRdb ran MiXCR on the 5' RACE reads. The sample includes tens of thousands of distinct CDR3 sequences, nearly 6.5% of them seen just once. The CDR3 runs 17 residues. Germline CDR1 reads MDHEN; CDR2 reads SYDVKM. V trimming: 6 bases; J trimming: 0 bases; junction bases outside the gene matches: 10. Only a few counts were recorded for this clonotype. The sample consisted of PBMCs, taken at surgery. The chain has TRBV28 and TRBJ2-3; 9 bases agree with TRBD1. This TCR derives from a female donor with early-stage non-small cell lung cancer. Here the CDR3 DNA reads TGTGCCAGCAGCTCGGACAGGGGTACTTCTAGCACAGATACGCAGTATTTT. It translates to CASSSDRGTSSTDTQYF.